The rows below give T cell receptor beta chains drawn from one sample of a study of T cell responses to AZD1222 COVID-19 vaccine. The table came from immunoSEQ multiplex PCR; TCRdb's copy has only in-frame clones and leaves some out. This sample yields 100,000 to 120,000 clones, of which 81% are seen a single time; approximately 4.6% belongs to the top ten. Sequencing used peripheral blood, obtained on day 0 of AZD1222 vaccination. The source is an adult in good health. The CDR3 runs from the conserved cysteine through the conserved F or W. D genes are given only for firm matches. The listing skips clone size in some rows; elsewhere it reads once, few, many or a size class.

len: 11
d_gene: TRBD1
abundance: -
j_gene: TRBJ1-1
v_gene: TRBV20-1
CDR3nt: TGCAGTGCTACCGGGACAGTTGAAGCTTTCTTT
CDR3aa: CSATGTVEAFF

len: 12
d_gene: -
abundance: -
j_gene: TRBJ1-5
v_gene: TRBV28
CDR3nt: TGTGCCAGCAGTTTTACAGGGCAGCCCCAGCATTTT
CDR3aa: CASSFTGQPQHF

len: 13
d_gene: -
abundance: -
j_gene: TRBJ1-5
v_gene: TRBV28
CDR3nt: TGTGCCAGCAGTCGGTGGGGAAATCAGCCCCAGCATTTT
CDR3aa: CASSRWGNQPQHF

len: 16
d_gene: TRBD2
abundance: -
j_gene: TRBJ2-1
v_gene: TRBV18
CDR3nt: TGTGCCAGCTCACAGCGGGGGGACTCCCTCTACAATGAGCAGTTCTTC
CDR3aa: CASSQRGDSLYNEQFF

len: 13
d_gene: -
abundance: -
j_gene: TRBJ1-1
v_gene: TRBV28
CDR3nt: TGTGCCAGCAGTAATGTCCAGAACACTGAAGCTTTCTTT
CDR3aa: CASSNVQNTEAFF

len: 17
d_gene: -
abundance: -
j_gene: TRBJ1-5
v_gene: TRBV5-1
CDR3nt: TGCGCCAGCAGCTTGGTGCCGCAGGGAGGTAGCAATCAGCCCCAGCATTTT
CDR3aa: CASSLVPQGGSNQPQHF

len: 14
d_gene: -
abundance: once
j_gene: TRBJ1-5
v_gene: TRBV3-1/TRBV3-2
CDR3nt: TGTGCCAGCAGCCCCGTAAGGCAAGGGCAGCCCCAGCATTTT
CDR3aa: CASSPVRQGQPQHF

len: 16
d_gene: TRBD2
abundance: -
j_gene: TRBJ2-7
v_gene: TRBV5-4
CDR3nt: TGTGCCAGCAGCTTGGCCGCTAGCGGGCCCGTAAGAGAGCAGTACTTC
CDR3aa: CASSLAASGPVREQYF

len: 12
d_gene: -
abundance: once
j_gene: TRBJ2-7
v_gene: TRBV7-2
CDR3nt: TGTGCCAGCAGCCGGGACGGGTACGAGCAGTACTTC
CDR3aa: CASSRDGYEQYF

len: 15
d_gene: -
abundance: -
j_gene: TRBJ2-5
v_gene: TRBV3-1/TRBV3-2
CDR3nt: TGTGCCAGCAGCCAAGCCCGACAAATTGCAGAGACCCAGTACTTC
CDR3aa: CASSQARQIAETQYF